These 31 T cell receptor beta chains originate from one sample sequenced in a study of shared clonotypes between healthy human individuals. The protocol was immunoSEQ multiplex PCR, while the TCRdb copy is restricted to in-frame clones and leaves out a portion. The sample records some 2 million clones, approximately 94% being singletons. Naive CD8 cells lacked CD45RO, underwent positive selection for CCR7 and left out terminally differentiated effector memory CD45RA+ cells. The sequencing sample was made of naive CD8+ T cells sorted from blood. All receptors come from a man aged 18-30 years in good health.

In nucleotides, the CDR3 is TGTGCCAGCAGCCCGCGACAGGGAGTAACTAATGAAAAACTGTTTTTT. Protein product: CASSPRQGVTNEKLFF. The gene calls are TRBV11-2 and TRBJ1-4; 7 bases line up with TRBD1. The CDR3 contains 16 residues. Germline V gene sequence: CDR1 SGHAT, CDR2 FQNNGV. Trimming cost V 5 bases and J 1 base; bases outside gene matches: 7.

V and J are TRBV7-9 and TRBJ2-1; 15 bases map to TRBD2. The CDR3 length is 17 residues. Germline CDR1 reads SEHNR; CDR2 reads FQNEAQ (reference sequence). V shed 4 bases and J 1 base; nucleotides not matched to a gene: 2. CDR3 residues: CASSWGLAGGSYNEQFF. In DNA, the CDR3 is TGTGCCAGCAGCTGGGGACTAGCGGGAGGATCCTACAATGAGCAGTTCTTC.

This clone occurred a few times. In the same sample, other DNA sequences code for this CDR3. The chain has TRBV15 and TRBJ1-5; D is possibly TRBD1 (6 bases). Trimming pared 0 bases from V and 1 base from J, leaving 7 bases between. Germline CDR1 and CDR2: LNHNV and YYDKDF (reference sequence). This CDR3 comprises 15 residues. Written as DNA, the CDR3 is TGTGCCACCAGCAGAGACAGGGGAAGCAATCAGCCCCAGCATTTT. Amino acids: CATSRDRGSNQPQHF.

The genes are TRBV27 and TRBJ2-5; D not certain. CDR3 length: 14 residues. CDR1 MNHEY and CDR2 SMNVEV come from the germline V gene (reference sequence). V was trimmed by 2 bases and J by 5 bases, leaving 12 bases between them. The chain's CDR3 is CASSLGSIGETQYF. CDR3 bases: TGTGCCAGCAGTTTAGGCTCCATCGGGGAGACCCAGTACTTC.

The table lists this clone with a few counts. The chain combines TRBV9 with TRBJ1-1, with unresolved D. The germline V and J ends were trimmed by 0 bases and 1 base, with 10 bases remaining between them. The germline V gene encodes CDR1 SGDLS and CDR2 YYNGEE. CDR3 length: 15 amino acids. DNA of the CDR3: TGTGCCAGCAGCGTAGGATGGGGAGAGAACACTGAAGCTTTCTTT. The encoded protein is CASSVGWGENTEAFF.

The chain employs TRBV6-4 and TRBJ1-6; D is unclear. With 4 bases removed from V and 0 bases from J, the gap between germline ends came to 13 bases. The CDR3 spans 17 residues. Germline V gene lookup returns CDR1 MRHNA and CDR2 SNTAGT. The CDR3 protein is CASSVGSLSSYNSPLHF. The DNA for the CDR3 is TGTGCCAGCAGTGTCGGCAGTTTAAGCTCCTATAATTCACCCCTCCACTTT.

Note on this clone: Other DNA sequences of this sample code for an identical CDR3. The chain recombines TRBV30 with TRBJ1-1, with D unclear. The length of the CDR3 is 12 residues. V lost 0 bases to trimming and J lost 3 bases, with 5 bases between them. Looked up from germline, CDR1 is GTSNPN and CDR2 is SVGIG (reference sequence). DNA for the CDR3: TGTGCCTGGAGTGTCGGGGACACTGAAGCTTTCTTT. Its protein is CAWSVGDTEAFF.

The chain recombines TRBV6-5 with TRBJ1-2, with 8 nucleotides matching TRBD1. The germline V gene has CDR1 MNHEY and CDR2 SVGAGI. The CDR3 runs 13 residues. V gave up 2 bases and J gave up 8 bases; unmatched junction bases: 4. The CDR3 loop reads CASSYKQGGGYTF. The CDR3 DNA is TGTGCCAGCAGTTACAAACAGGGGGGCGGCTACACCTTC.

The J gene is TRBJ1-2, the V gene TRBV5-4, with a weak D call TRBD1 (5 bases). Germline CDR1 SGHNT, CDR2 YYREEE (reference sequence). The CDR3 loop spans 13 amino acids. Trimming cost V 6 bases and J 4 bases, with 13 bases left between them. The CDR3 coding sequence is TGTGCCAGCACCGGGGGGTTTGGCTATGGCTACACCTTC. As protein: CASTGGFGYGYTF.

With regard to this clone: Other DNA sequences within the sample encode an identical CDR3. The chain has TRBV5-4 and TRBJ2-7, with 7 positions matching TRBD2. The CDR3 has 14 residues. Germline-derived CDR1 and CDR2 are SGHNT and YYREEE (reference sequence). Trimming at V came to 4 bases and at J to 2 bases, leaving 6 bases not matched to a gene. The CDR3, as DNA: TGTGCCAGCAGCCTTCAGGGAGGGGCCTACGAGCAGTACTTC. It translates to CASSLQGGAYEQYF.

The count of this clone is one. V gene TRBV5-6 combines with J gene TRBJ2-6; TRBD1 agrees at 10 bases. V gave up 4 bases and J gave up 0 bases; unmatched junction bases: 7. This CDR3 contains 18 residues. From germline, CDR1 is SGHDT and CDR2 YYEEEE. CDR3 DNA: TGTGCCAGCAGCCCCGGACAGGGGGAGCTCTCTGGGGCCAACGTCCTGACTTTC. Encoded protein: CASSPGQGELSGANVLTF.

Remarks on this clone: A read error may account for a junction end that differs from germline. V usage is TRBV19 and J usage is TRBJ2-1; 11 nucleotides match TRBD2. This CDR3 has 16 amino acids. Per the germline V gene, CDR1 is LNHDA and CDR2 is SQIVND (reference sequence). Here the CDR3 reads CASSLETSGTSNEQFF. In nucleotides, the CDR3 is TGTGCCAGTAGTCTAGAGACTAGCGGGACGTCGAATGAGCAGTTCTTC.

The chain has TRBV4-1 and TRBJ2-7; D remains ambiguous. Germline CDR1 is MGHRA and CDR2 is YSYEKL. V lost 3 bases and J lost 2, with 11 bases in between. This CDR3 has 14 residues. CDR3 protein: CASSHRDIAYEQYF. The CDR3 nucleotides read TGCGCCAGCAGCCATAGAGACATAGCCTACGAGCAGTACTTC.

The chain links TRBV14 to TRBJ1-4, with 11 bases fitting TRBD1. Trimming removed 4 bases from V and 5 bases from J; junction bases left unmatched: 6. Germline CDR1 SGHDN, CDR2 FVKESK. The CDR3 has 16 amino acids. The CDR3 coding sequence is TGTGCCAGCAGCCCAGGGACAGGGGGGCGGAATGAAAAACTGTTTTTT. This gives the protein CASSPGTGGRNEKLFF.

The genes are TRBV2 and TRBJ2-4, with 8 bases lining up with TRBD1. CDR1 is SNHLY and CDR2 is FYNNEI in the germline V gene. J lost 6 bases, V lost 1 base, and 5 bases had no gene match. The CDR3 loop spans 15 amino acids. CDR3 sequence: CASSEEGDRRNIQYF. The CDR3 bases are TGTGCCAGCAGTGAAGAGGGGGACAGGCGAAACATTCAGTACTTC.

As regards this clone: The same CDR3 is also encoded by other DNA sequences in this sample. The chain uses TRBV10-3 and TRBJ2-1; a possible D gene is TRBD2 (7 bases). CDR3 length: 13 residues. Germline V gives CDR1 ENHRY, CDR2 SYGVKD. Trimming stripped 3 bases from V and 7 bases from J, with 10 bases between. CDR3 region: CAISDEGGNEQFF. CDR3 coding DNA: TGTGCCATCAGTGACGAGGGGGGGAATGAGCAGTTCTTC.

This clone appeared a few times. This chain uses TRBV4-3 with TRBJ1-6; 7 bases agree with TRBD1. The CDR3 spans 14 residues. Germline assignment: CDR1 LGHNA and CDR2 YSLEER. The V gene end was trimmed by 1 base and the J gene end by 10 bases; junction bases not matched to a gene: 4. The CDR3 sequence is CASSQAPTGSPLHF. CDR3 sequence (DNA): TGCGCCAGCAGCCAAGCCCCGACAGGGTCACCCCTCCACTTT.

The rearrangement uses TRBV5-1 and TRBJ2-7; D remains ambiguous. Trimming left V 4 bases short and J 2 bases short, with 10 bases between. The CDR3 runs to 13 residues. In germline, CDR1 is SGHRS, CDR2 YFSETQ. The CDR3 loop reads CASSPDVTYEQYF. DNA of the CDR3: TGCGCCAGCAGCCCGGACGTAACCTACGAGCAGTACTTC.

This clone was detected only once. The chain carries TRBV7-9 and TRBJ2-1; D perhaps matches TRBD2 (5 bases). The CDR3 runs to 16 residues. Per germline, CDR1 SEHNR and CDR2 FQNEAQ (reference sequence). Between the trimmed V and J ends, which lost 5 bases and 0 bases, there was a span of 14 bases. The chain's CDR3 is CASSGEVRGSYNEQFF. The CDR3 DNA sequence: TGTGCCAGCAGCGGAGAGGTCCGGGGCTCCTACAATGAGCAGTTCTTC. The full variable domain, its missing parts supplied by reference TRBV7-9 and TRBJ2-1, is DTGVSQNPRHKITKRGQNVTFRCDPISEHNRLYWYRQTLGQGPEFLTYFQNEAQLEKSRLLSDRFSAERPKGSFSTLEIQRTEQGDSAMYLCASSGEVRGSYNEQFFGPGTRLTVL.

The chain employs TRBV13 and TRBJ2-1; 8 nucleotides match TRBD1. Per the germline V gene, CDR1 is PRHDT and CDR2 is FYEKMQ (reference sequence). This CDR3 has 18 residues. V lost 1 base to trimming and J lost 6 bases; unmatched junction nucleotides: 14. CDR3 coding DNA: TGTGCCAGCAGCTTAGATGGGGAGACAGGGGATCGGGGCAATGAGCAGTTCTTC. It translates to CASSLDGETGDRGNEQFF.

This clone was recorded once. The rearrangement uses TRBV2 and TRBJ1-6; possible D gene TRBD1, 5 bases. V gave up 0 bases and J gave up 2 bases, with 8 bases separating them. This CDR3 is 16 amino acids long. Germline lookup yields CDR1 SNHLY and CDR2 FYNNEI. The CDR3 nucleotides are TGTGCCAGCAGTGAAGCCGGGACGGCCTATAATTCACCCCTCCACTTT. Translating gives CASSEAGTAYNSPLHF.

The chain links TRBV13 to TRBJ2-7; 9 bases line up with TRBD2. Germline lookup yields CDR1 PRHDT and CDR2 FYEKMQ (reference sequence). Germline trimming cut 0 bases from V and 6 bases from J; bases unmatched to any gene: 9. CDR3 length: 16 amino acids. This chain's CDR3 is CASSLGLSGRIGEQYF. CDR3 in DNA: TGTGCCAGCAGCTTAGGCCTCAGCGGGAGGATCGGCGAGCAGTACTTC.

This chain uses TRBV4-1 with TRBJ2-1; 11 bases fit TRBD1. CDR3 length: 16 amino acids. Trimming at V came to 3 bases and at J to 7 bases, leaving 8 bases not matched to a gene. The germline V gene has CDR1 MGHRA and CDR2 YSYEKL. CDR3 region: CASSHPGQGGTNEQFF. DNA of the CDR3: TGCGCCAGCAGCCACCCGGGACAGGGGGGAACTAATGAGCAGTTCTTC.

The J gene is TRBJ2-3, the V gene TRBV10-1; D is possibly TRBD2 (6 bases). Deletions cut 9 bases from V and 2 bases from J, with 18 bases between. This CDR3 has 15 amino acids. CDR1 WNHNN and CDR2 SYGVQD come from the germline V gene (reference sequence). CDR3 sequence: CASQSRRGSTDTQYF. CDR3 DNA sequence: TGCGCCAGTCAGTCCCGGAGGGGATCCACAGATACGCAGTATTTT.

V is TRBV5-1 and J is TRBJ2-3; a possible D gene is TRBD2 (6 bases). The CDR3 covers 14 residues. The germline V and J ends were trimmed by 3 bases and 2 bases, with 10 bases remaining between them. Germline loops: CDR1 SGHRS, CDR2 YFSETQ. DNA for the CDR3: TGCGCCAGCAGCTCAGGCGGGAACACAGATACGCAGTATTTT. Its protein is CASSSGGNTDTQYF.

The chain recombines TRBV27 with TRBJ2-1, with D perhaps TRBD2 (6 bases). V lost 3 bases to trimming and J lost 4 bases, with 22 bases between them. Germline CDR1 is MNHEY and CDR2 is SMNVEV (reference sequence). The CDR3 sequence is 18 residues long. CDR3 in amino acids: CASSFPTSSGGAYNEQFF. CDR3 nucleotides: TGTGCCAGCAGTTTCCCAACCTCCTCGGGCGGGGCTTACAATGAGCAGTTCTTC.

In DNA form, the CDR3 reads TGTGCCAGTAGTGGACAGCTTTCCTACGAGCAGTACTTC. It yields the protein CASSGQLSYEQYF. The chain employs TRBV19 and TRBJ2-7; tentative D call: TRBD1 (6 bases). Germline-derived CDR1 and CDR2 are LNHDA and SQIVND (reference sequence). Trimming pared 5 bases from V and 1 base from J, leaving 9 bases between. The CDR3 covers 13 residues.

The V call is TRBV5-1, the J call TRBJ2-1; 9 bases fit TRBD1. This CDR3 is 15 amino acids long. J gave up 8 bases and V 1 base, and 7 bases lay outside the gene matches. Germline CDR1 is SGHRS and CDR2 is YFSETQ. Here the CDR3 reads CASSLSTGGIYEQFF. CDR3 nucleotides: TGCGCCAGCAGCTTGTCGACAGGGGGTATCTATGAGCAGTTCTTC.

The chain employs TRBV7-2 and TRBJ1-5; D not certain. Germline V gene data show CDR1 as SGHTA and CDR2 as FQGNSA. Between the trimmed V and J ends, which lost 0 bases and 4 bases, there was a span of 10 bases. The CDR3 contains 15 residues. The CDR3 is CASSLARGSNQPQHF. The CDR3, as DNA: TGTGCCAGCAGCTTAGCGAGAGGGTCAAATCAGCCCCAGCATTTT.

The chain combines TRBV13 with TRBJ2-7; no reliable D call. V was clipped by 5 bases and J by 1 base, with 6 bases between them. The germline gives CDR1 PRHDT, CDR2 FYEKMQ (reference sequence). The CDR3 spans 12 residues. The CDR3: CASSGRSYEQYF. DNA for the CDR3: TGTGCCAGCAGCGGGCGTTCCTACGAGCAGTACTTC.

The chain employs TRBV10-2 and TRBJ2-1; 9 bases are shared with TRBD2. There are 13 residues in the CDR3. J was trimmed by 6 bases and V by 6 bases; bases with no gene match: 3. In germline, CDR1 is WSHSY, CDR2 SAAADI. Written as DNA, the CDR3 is TGCGCCAGCAGGGGGACTAGCAGCAATGAGCAGTTCTTC. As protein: CASRGTSSNEQFF.